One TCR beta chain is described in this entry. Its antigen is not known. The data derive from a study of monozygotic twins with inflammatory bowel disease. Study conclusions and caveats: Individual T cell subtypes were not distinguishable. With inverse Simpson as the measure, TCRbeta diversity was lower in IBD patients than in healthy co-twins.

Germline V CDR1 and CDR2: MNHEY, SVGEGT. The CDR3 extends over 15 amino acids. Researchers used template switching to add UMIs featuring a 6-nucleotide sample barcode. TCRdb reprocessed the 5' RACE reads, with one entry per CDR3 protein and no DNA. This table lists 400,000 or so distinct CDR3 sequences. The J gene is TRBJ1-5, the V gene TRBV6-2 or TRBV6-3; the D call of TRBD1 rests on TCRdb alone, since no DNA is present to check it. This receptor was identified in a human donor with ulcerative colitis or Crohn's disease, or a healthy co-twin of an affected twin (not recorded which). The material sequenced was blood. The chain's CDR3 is CASSYGTESNQPQHF.